These T cell receptor beta chains were read from a single sample in a study of radiotherapy plus CTLA-4 blockade in lung cancer. TCRdb keeps only in-frame clones here, not all; method: immunoSEQ multiplex PCR. Here the sample spans approximately 94,000 clones, roughly 80% being singletons. The sequences come from peripheral blood, collected from a patient treated with radiotherapy plus ipilimumab. Receptors originate from a human donor with non-small cell lung cancer that progressed on radiotherapy plus ipilimumab. Each CDR3 is given with its conserved first and last residue. The order of the fields is V gene, D gene, J gene, clone size, CDR3 DNA, CDR3 protein. A D gene is named only where the DNA matches it firmly. Expanded clones are given a class, and other clones once, few, many or no size at all.

TRBV7-6	TRBD2	TRBJ2-7	NA	TGTGCCAGCAGCTTGTCCGGGACTACCAGCGAGCAGTACTTC	CASSLSGTTSEQYF
TRBV7-2	TRBD2	TRBJ2-7	NA	TGTGCCAGCAGACCTAGCGGGGGGTCCTACGAGCAGTACTTC	CASRPSGGSYEQYF
TRBV15	NA	TRBJ2-2	NA	TGTGCCACCAGCAGAGATCAAGGTTTCCTTACGAACACCGGGGAGCTGTTTTTT	CATSRDQGFLTNTGELFF
TRBV10-3	NA	TRBJ1-5	NA	TGTGCCATCAGTGAGTCGAAAGGGCACGGCAATCAGCCCCAGCATTTT	CAISESKGHGNQPQHF
TRBV5-5	NA	TRBJ2-5	NA	TGTGCCAGCAGCATTAGGCAACTGAGGGAGACCCAGTACTTC	CASSIRQLRETQYF
TRBV7-9	NA	TRBJ2-2	NA	TGTGCCAGCAGCTTAGCTCTAGGATCCACCGGGGAGCTGTTTTTT	CASSLALGSTGELFF
TRBV12-5	NA	TRBJ1-5	NA	TGTGCTAGTGGTTTGTGGCAGAACAATCAGCCCCAGCATTTT	CASGLWQNNQPQHF
TRBV28	TRBD1	TRBJ1-2	NA	TGTGCCAGCAGTTTGCCGGGACAGGGGTATGGCTACACCTTC	CASSLPGQGYGYTF
TRBV6-1	NA	TRBJ2-3	NA	TGTGCCAGCAGCCGAACCAACTACATAGATACGCAGTATTTT	CASSRTNYIDTQYF
TRBV30	TRBD2	TRBJ2-7	NA	TGTGCCTGGAGGGTAGCGGGGGCCCCCTACGAGCAGTACTTC	CAWRVAGAPYEQYF
TRBV4-1	NA	TRBJ1-2	NA	TGCGCCAGCAGCCAAGATCGAGGGATTGACTATGGCTACACCTTC	CASSQDRGIDYGYTF
TRBV28	NA	TRBJ1-5	NA	TGTGCCAGCAGTTTAGTGGGGGAAGGCCAGCCCCAGCATTTT	CASSLVGEGQPQHF
TRBV5-1	NA	TRBJ2-2	NA	TGCGCCAGCAGCTTGGCCATGAGGGGGATAGCGAACACCGGGGAGCTGTTTTTT	CASSLAMRGIANTGELFF
TRBV5-6	NA	TRBJ1-1	NA	TGTGCCAGCAGCTCCTTAACAGTTGTGAACACTGAAGCTTTCTTT	CASSSLTVVNTEAFF
TRBV27	TRBD1	TRBJ1-2	NA	TGTGCCAGCAGTTTTTCCGGGACAGGGGGAGGCTACACCTTC	CASSFSGTGGGYTF
TRBV7-9	NA	TRBJ1-2	NA	TGTGCCAGCAGCCCAGGTGGGGGCGGCTATGGCTACACCTTC	CASSPGGGGYGYTF
TRBV13	NA	TRBJ2-1	NA	TGTGCCTTGAGTTTGAGCTCCTCCTACAATGAGCAGTTCTTC	CALSLSSSYNEQFF
TRBV21-1	NA	TRBJ1-4	NA	TGTGCCAGCAGCAAAGCGCGGGGTGAAAAACTGTTTTTT	CASSKARGEKLFF
TRBV5-8	TRBD1	TRBJ1-4	NA	TGTGCCAGCAGCCTGACAGGGGTTAATGAAAAACTGTTTTTT	CASSLTGVNEKLFF
TRBV9	NA	TRBJ1-4	few	TGTGCCAGCAGCCCCGACTCAGGTGAAAAACTGTTTTTT	CASSPDSGEKLFF
TRBV13	NA	TRBJ2-1	NA	TGTGCTTTTTGGGACTCCCACCGCAATGAGCAGTTCTTC	CAFWDSHRNEQFF
TRBV12-5	NA	TRBJ2-1	NA	TGTGCTAGTGGTCCACCTCCGGGAGTCTACAATGAGCAGTTCTTC	CASGPPPGVYNEQFF
TRBV4-1	TRBD2	TRBJ2-1	NA	TGCGCCAGCAGCCAAGCTCCCGTTCGTAGCGGGGTCAATGAGCAGTTCTTC	CASSQAPVRSGVNEQFF
TRBV9	NA	TRBJ1-1	NA	TGTGCCAGCAGCGTAGTTGCCCAGAACACTGAAGCTTTCTTT	CASSVVAQNTEAFF
TRBV5-1	TRBD1	TRBJ1-3	NA	TGCGCCAGCAGCCTATCCGGGACAGGGTCGGACACCATATATTTT	CASSLSGTGSDTIYF
TRBV30	NA	TRBJ2-5	NA	TGTGCCTGGAGTGTGGGTGGCGGGATAGGAGAGACCCAGTACTTC	CAWSVGGGIGETQYF
TRBV7-9	NA	TRBJ1-2	NA	TGTGCCAGCAGCTCCCGACAGGCTAACTATGGCTACACCTTC	CASSSRQANYGYTF
TRBV28	NA	TRBJ2-1	NA	TGTGCCAGCAGTTTATTGGCGGGACCCTTTGACAATGAGCAGTTCTTC	CASSLLAGPFDNEQFF
TRBV2	NA	TRBJ1-5	NA	TGTGCCAGCAGCCCTGGGGACCGTAGCAATCAGCCCCAGCATTTT	CASSPGDRSNQPQHF
TRBV7-6	NA	TRBJ2-5	NA	TGTGCCAGCAGCTCCCAGGGGTCAGGAGAAGAGACCCAGTACTTC	CASSSQGSGEETQYF
TRBV5-1	TRBD1	TRBJ2-3	NA	TGCGCCAGCAGCCCGAGGGGGCAGAGCACAGATACGCAGTATTTT	CASSPRGQSTDTQYF
TRBV29-1	NA	TRBJ2-2	NA	TGCAGCGTTGAAGGTGTGGGGGACACGAACACCGGGGAGCTGTTTTTT	CSVEGVGDTNTGELFF
TRBV6-1	NA	TRBJ2-3	NA	TGTGCCAGCAGTGCGACAATCGAAACAACAGATACGCAGTATTTT	CASSATIETTDTQYF